Listed here is a single T cell receptor (beta chain). Its matching antigen is unknown. This sample is drawn from a study of T cell responses to AZD1222 COVID-19 vaccine. This table comes from immunoSEQ multiplex PCR, and its TCRdb copy is limited to in-frame clones, with some not included. Found here are under 200,000 clones, approximately 92% of them singletons; the top ten hold over 1.5%. General study points: Clonal diversity may have been underestimated in mostly white British donors. Seropositive at baseline were only a handful of AZD1222 recipients. Distributed over spike, vaccine-associated CD4 TCRs predominated at 160-218 and 743-854.

Here the sequenced sample was peripheral blood, taken on day 0 of AZD1222 vaccination. The sequence was collected from an adult in good health.

CDR3 nucleotide sequence: TGTGCCAGCAGTGAACAAGGTGCGGGGCAGTACTTC. Translated, it gives CASSEQGAGQYF. The chain joins TRBV2 to TRBJ2-7; D may be TRBD2 (5 bases). The CDR3 consists of 12 residues. V lost 2 bases, J lost 9 bases, and 11 bases lay in between. CDR1 and CDR2 from the germline V gene are SNHLY and FYNNEI.